Shown below are 24 T cell receptor beta chains from a single sample sequenced in a study of T cell responses to AZD1222 COVID-19 vaccine. Here immunoSEQ multiplex PCR was the method, and the copy in TCRdb shows in-frame clones only, minus some. The data show 100,000 to 150,000 clones, roughly 92% seen once. Sequencing used peripheral blood, obtained 28 days after the second AZD1222 dose. The receptors here all came from an adult who received the AZD1222 COVID-19 vaccine.

The chain recombines TRBV6-2 or TRBV6-3 with TRBJ2-7; TRBD2 matches at 7 bases. The CDR3 has 15 amino acids. The germline V gene has CDR1 MNHEY and CDR2 SVGEGT. The V segment lost 2 bases and the J segment 0 bases; nucleotides outside the gene matches: 4. CDR3 DNA sequence: TGTGCCAGCAGTTACCTCAGCGGGGCCTCCTACGAGCAGTACTTC. It yields the protein CASSYLSGASYEQYF.

The chain employs TRBV29-1 and TRBJ2-7; 7 nucleotides match TRBD1. CDR1 is SQVTM, CDR2 ANQGSEA, per germline. The V gene end was trimmed by 7 bases and the J gene end by 6 bases; junction bases not matched to a gene: 9. The CDR3 consists of 12 residues. CDR3 amino acids: CSASGQTPEQYF. The CDR3 nucleotides read TGCAGCGCCTCGGGACAGACCCCCGAGCAGTACTTC.

The gene calls are TRBV3-1 (or the pseudogene TRBV3-2) and TRBJ1-2; D may be TRBD1 (5 bases). V was cut by 9 bases and J by 3 bases, with 14 bases left in between. In germline, CDR1 is LGHDT, CDR2 YNNKEL (reference sequence). This CDR3 is built from 13 residues. CDR3 bases: TGTGCCAGTCAGGGAGGAGGCTACTATGGCTACACCTTC. Its translation is CASQGGGYYGYTF.

This rearrangement joins TRBV30 to TRBJ1-4; no definite D call. Germline values: CDR1 GTSNPN, CDR2 SVGIG (reference sequence). Trimming took 2 bases from V and 8 from J, leaving 9 bases between them. The CDR3 length is 12 residues. CDR3 protein: CAWSFMREKLFF. The CDR3 bases are TGTGCCTGGAGTTTCATGCGGGAAAAACTGTTTTTT.

The chain joins TRBV24-1 to TRBJ2-3, with 7 bases identical to TRBD1. This CDR3 has 16 amino acids. The germline V gene has CDR1 KGHDR and CDR2 SFDVKD. The V segment lost 0 bases and the J segment 2 bases; nucleotides outside the gene matches: 4. The CDR3 region is CATSDLTGQNTDTQYF. CDR3 DNA sequence: TGTGCCACCAGTGATTTGACGGGACAGAACACAGATACGCAGTATTTT.

The genes are TRBV7-2 and TRBJ1-2, with TRBD1 as a possible D gene (6 bases). The CDR3 extends over 16 amino acids. CDR1 is SGHTA, CDR2 FQGNSA, per germline. The V end lost 4 bases, the J end lost 4 bases, and 19 bases lay between the germline ends. The CDR3 region is CASSYTGTPEPYGYTF. CDR3 nucleotide sequence: TGTGCCAGCAGCTACACAGGGACGCCCGAACCCTATGGCTACACCTTC.

Points on this clone: An end of the junction differs from the germline gene, which may be a read error. The CDR3 DNA follows: TGTGCCAGCAGTTTAGACGGGACTAGCGGGAGGGGCCCAGCGGTCTTC. It translates to CASSLDGTSGRGPAVF. The rearrangement links TRBV27 to TRBJ2-1; the match to TRBD2 covers 16 bases. Germline V lookup: CDR1 MNHEY, CDR2 SMNVEV (reference sequence). CDR3 length equals 16 residues.

This chain uses TRBV18 with TRBJ2-2; tentative D call: TRBD1 (6 bases). Germline-derived CDR1 and CDR2 are KGHSH and LQKENI. The CDR3 extends over 15 amino acids. Deletions cut 3 bases from V and 2 bases from J, with 10 bases between. The CDR3 protein is CASSPNRDNTGELFF. DNA for the CDR3: TGTGCCAGCTCACCCAACAGGGATAACACCGGGGAGCTGTTTTTT.

This rearrangement joins TRBV14 to TRBJ2-6; unclear D gene. The CDR3 runs to 16 residues. Germline V gene sequence: CDR1 SGHDN, CDR2 FVKESK. V was trimmed by 1 base and J by 4 bases, leaving 11 bases between them. The CDR3 loop reads CASSQGVSAGANVLTF. DNA of the CDR3: TGTGCCAGCAGCCAAGGAGTCTCGGCGGGGGCCAACGTCCTGACTTTC.

This clone was recorded once. The gene calls are TRBV7-8 and TRBJ1-1; TRBD1 matches at 9 bases. Germline V lookup: CDR1 SGHVS, CDR2 FQNEAQ. The CDR3 is made up of 17 amino acids. The junction had 13 bases not matched to a gene; V was cut back by 5 bases and J by 3 bases. CDR3 nucleotides: TGTGCCAGCAGCCCCCTAGCCGGGACAGGGCGGCACACTGAAGCTTTCTTT. Its protein product is CASSPLAGTGRHTEAFF.

The V gene is TRBV19, the J gene TRBJ2-2; D remains ambiguous. V was pared by 6 bases and J by 6 bases, with 11 bases between. The CDR3 loop spans 13 amino acids. Germline lookup yields CDR1 LNHDA and CDR2 SQIVND (reference sequence). The CDR3 sequence: CASRESFAGELFF. For the CDR3, the DNA is TGTGCCAGTAGAGAGTCATTCGCCGGGGAGCTGTTTTTT.

This rearrangement joins TRBV28 to TRBJ1-1, with a tentative D call TRBD1 (5 bases). There are 13 residues in the CDR3. Germline values: CDR1 MDHEN, CDR2 SYDVKM. The V end was cut by 6 bases, the J end by 5 bases, with 13 bases between. CDR3 protein: CASRGQGRTEAFF. CDR3 DNA sequence: TGTGCCAGCAGGGGGCAGGGTAGGACTGAAGCTTTCTTT.

Here the CDR3 reads CASSQVNRGGNTEAFF. Written as DNA, the CDR3 is TGTGCCAGCAGCCAAGTGAACCGGGGAGGCAACACTGAAGCTTTCTTT. V is TRBV14 and J is TRBJ1-1; no firm D call. V was trimmed by 1 base and J by 2 bases, leaving 14 bases between them. The CDR3 is made up of 16 amino acids. Germline CDR1 reads SGHDN; CDR2 reads FVKESK.

As to this clone: Other DNA sequences in the sample encode the same CDR3. V and J are TRBV28 and TRBJ1-5; no reliable D call. Germline assignment: CDR1 MDHEN and CDR2 SYDVKM. Trimming took off 6 bases at V and 0 bases at J, with 6 bases between the two ends. CDR3 size: 13 residues. CDR3 loop: CASSLISNQPQHF. CDR3 DNA sequence: TGTGCCAGCAGCCTTATTAGCAATCAGCCCCAGCATTTT.

The chain employs TRBV24-1 and TRBJ2-1; 9 bases map to TRBD1. After removal of 3 bases from V and 7 bases from J, the junction contained 6 bases not matched to a gene. The CDR3 consists of 15 residues. CDR1 and CDR2 from the germline V gene are KGHDR and SFDVKD. CDR3 DNA: TGTGCCACCAGTGATCCCGGGACAGGGATAAATGAGCAGTTCTTC. Encoded protein: CATSDPGTGINEQFF.

V is TRBV3-1 (or the pseudogene TRBV3-2) and J is TRBJ2-7; a possible D gene is TRBD2 (6 bases). Looked up from germline, CDR1 is LGHDT and CDR2 is YNNKEL (reference sequence). The CDR3 loop spans 12 amino acids. With 3 bases removed from V and 9 bases from J, the gap between germline ends came to 12 bases. The CDR3 is CASSQAGIVQYF. CDR3 coding DNA: TGTGCCAGCAGCCAGGCGGGGATCGTGCAGTACTTC.

CDR3 DNA: TGTGCCAGCAGCCCAACACACCAGACAGGGGAGAACACCGGGGAGCTGTTTTTT. Translation: CASSPTHQTGENTGELFF. This sequence joins TRBV7-8 and TRBJ2-2; 8 bases are a match to TRBD1. Germline CDR1 reads SGHVS; CDR2 reads FQNEAQ. V shed 5 bases, J shed 1 base, and the junction held 12 bases outside the gene matches. The CDR3 consists of 18 residues.

This chain uses TRBV19 with TRBJ1-1; D is unresolved. V was shortened by 2 bases and J by 6 bases, with 16 bases between the two germline ends. CDR1 LNHDA and CDR2 SQIVND come from the germline V gene (reference sequence). The CDR3 consists of 15 residues. The CDR3 nucleotides read TGTGCCAGTAGTATACTAGGGTTTTCAGGCGCTGAAGCTTTCTTT. Translated: CASSILGFSGAEAFF.

This chain joins TRBV11-3 and TRBJ1-1, with D possibly being TRBD1 (5 bases). Trimming pared 4 bases from V and 6 bases from J, leaving 21 bases between. The CDR3 is 16 amino acids. CDR1 and CDR2 from the germline V gene are SGHNT and YENEEA. The CDR3 DNA sequence: TGTGCCAGCAGCTCCGGGACCTTCGGGGCAATCTCTGAAGCTTTCTTT. Protein product: CASSSGTFGAISEAFF.

The rearrangement joins TRBV5-1 to TRBJ1-4; no clear D gene. This CDR3 is built from 16 residues. The V and J ends lost 0 bases and 4 bases respectively, with 13 bases between them. Germline values: CDR1 SGHRS, CDR2 YFSETQ. The CDR3 DNA is TGCGCCAGCAGCTTGGCCGGGTCCCTGGGTAATGAAAAACTGTTTTTT. It yields the protein CASSLAGSLGNEKLFF. Full variable domain (rest looked up from reference TRBV5-1 and TRBJ1-4): KAGVTQTPRYLIKTRGQQVTLSCSPISGHRSVSWYQQTPGQGLQFLFEYFSETQRNKGNFPGRFSGRQFSNSRSEMNVSTLELGDSALYLCASSLAGSLGNEKLFFGSGTQLSVL.

This chain joins TRBV12-3 or TRBV12-4 and TRBJ1-1; D not resolved. V shed 3 bases and J shed 11 bases, with 16 bases lying between them. The length of the CDR3 is 13 residues. CDR3 nucleotide sequence: TGTGCCAGCAGTTTTTCATCCAACCTTGGGGCTTTCTTT. Translated, it gives CASSFSSNLGAFF.

The sample holds one count of this clone. The chain employs TRBV5-6 and TRBJ2-7; 7 bases fit TRBD2. The germline CDR1 and CDR2 sequences are SGHDT and YYEEEE. V gave up 2 bases and J gave up 6 bases; unmatched junction bases: 11. The CDR3 is made up of 15 amino acids. In nucleotides, the CDR3 is TGTGCCAGCAGCTTCGGATTTGCCCGGGGGGTCGAGCAGTACTTC. It yields the protein CASSFGFARGVEQYF.

J is TRBJ1-6 and V is TRBV27, with D hard to call. In germline, CDR1 is MNHEY, CDR2 SMNVEV (reference sequence). The CDR3 runs 13 residues. V dropped 2 bases and J dropped 6 bases, with 5 bases sitting between them. The CDR3 loop reads CASSLQLNSPLHF. DNA of the CDR3: TGTGCCAGCAGTTTACAGCTTAATTCACCCCTCCACTTT.

The chain links TRBV6-1 to TRBJ1-2; D is unresolved. The germline CDR1 and CDR2 sequences are MNHNS and SASEGT. V lost 3 bases, J lost 0 bases, and 8 bases lay in between. CDR3 length equals 14 residues. CDR3 sequence (DNA): TGTGCCAGCAGTGATGGCGCTTCTAACTATGGCTACACCTTC. Its protein is CASSDGASNYGYTF.